Listed below are T cell receptor beta chains from one sample, sequenced in a study of cytomegalovirus exposure and HLA in healthy donors. The data were produced by immunoSEQ multiplex PCR, yet TCRdb's version contains in-frame clones alone and is incomplete. The data show 120,000 or so clones, around 66% seen once. Sequences were obtained from PBMCs. The receptors here all came from a woman in her thirties or forties in good health and CMV-seropositive. CDR3s include the opening cysteine and the closing phenylalanine or tryptophan. A D gene is named only where the DNA matches it firmly. Not every row has a clone size; where given, it reads once, few, many or a size class.

D,length,J,size,V,CDR3,DNA
TRBD1,11,TRBJ1-2,.,TRBV27,CASSRGNGYTF,TGTGCCAGCTCCAGGGGGAATGGCTACACCTTC
.,11,TRBJ1-1,.,TRBV10-3,CAISEATEAFF,TGTGCCATCAGTGAGGCGACTGAAGCTTTCTTT
TRBD1,15,TRBJ2-7,.,TRBV5-1,CASSLLGQGAYEQYF,TGCGCCAGCAGCCTTCTGGGACAGGGGGCCTACGAGCAGTACTTC
TRBD1,13,TRBJ1-2,.,TRBV2,CASSALTGYGYTF,TGTGCCAGCAGTGCCCTGACAGGGTATGGCTACACCTTC
.,15,TRBJ2-7,.,TRBV7-6,CASSLAFGVPYEQYF,TGTGCCAGCAGCTTAGCCTTCGGAGTCCCTTACGAGCAGTACTTC
TRBD1,13,TRBJ2-5,.,TRBV2,CARQGLAGWEQYF,TGTGCCAGACAGGGGCTAGCCGGGTGGGAGCAGTACTTC
.,16,TRBJ1-1,.,TRBV7-9,CASSPSDSGVNTEAFF,TGTGCCAGCAGCCCGTCGGACAGTGGGGTGAACACTGAAGCTTTCTTT
.,15,TRBJ2-7,.,TRBV6-5,CASSYSDPEVHEQYF,TGTGCCAGCAGTTACTCTGACCCGGAGGTCCACGAGCAGTACTTC
TRBD2,14,TRBJ2-7,.,TRBV9,CASSPGGGWDEQYF,TGTGCCAGCAGCCCGGGGGGTGGATGGGACGAGCAGTACTTC
.,16,TRBJ1-6,.,TRBV7-9,CASSFGRPRSNSPLHF,TGTGCCAGCAGCTTTGGCAGGCCCCGGTCCAATTCACCCCTCCACTTT
.,14,TRBJ2-7,few,TRBV11-2,CASSLAGLAYEQYF,TGTGCCAGCAGCTTAGCGGGTTTAGCCTACGAGCAGTACTTC
.,14,TRBJ1-6,few,TRBV15,CATEVGRANSPLHF,TGTGCCACCGAGGTTGGCAGGGCCAATTCACCCCTCCACTTT
.,17,TRBJ1-5,.,TRBV28,CASSLVVTDYSNQPQHF,TGTGCCAGCAGTTTAGTGGTGACAGATTATAGCAATCAGCCCCAGCATTTT
TRBD1,16,TRBJ2-5,.,TRBV11-3,CASSFNPAGGVETQYF,TGTGCCAGCAGCTTCAATCCGGCAGGGGGCGTAGAGACCCAGTACTTC
.,13,TRBJ2-7,.,TRBV2,CASSASFSYEQYF,TGTGCCAGCAGCGCATCTTTTTCCTACGAGCAGTACTTC
.,14,TRBJ2-2,few,TRBV29-1,CSVEGTRGTGELFF,TGCAGCGTTGAGGGGACTCGTGGGACCGGGGAGCTGTTTTTT
TRBD2,15,TRBJ2-1,.,TRBV10-1,CASSATSGKYNEQFF,TGCGCCAGCAGTGCGACTAGCGGAAAATACAATGAGCAGTTCTTC
.,14,TRBJ2-7,.,TRBV9,CASSLTGLAYEQYF,TGTGCCAGCAGCTTAACAGGGCTGGCCTACGAGCAGTACTTC
.,22,TRBJ1-4,.,TRBV6-1,CASSEASSLTTRLLGTNEKLFF,TGTGCCAGCAGTGAAGCCTCGTCCCTGACAACCCGACTATTGGGAACTAATGAAAAACTGTTTTTT
.,14,TRBJ1-1,.,TRBV6-1,CASNPAPGDTEAFF,TGTGCCAGCAACCCCGCTCCGGGGGACACTGAAGCTTTCTTT
TRBD1,14,TRBJ1-1,.,TRBV7-9,CASSSRTGLVEAFF,TGTGCCAGCAGCTCCCGGACAGGGCTCGTTGAAGCTTTCTTT
TRBD1,12,TRBJ1-5,few,TRBV10-1,CASSRTGQPQHF,TGCGCCAGCAGTAGGACAGGCCAGCCCCAGCATTTT
TRBD1,15,TRBJ2-7,.,TRBV9,CASSVGAGGSYEQYF,TGTGCCAGCAGCGTAGGGGCAGGGGGATCCTACGAGCAGTACTTC
.,17,TRBJ1-1,.,TRBV19,CASIEKTGPDSNTEAFF,TGTGCCAGTATTGAGAAGACAGGTCCAGATTCGAACACTGAAGCTTTCTTT